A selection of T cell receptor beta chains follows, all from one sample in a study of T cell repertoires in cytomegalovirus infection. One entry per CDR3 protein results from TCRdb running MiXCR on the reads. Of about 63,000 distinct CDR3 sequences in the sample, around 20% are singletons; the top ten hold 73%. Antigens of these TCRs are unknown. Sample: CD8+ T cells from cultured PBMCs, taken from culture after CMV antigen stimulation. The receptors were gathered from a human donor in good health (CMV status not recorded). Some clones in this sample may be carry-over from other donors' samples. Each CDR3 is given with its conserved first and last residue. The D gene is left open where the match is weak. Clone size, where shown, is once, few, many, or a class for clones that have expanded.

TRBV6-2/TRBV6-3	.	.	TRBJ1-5	TGTGCCAGCAGCCCTGACCGGTACAATCAGCCCCAGCATTTT	CASSPDRYNQPQHF
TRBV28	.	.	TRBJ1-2	TGTGCCAGCAACGACGGGGGAGAAACCTTGAATGGCTACACCTTC	CASNDGGETLNGYTF
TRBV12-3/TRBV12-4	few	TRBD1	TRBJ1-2	TGTGCCAGCGGACAGGGAATGGATGGCTACACCTTC	CASGQGMDGYTF
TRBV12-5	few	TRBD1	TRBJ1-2	TGTGCTAGTGGACCCAGGGTGGGAGAAGGGGGCGTCGATGGCTACACCTTC	CASGPRVGEGGVDGYTF
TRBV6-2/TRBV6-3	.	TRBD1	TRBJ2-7	TGTGCCACACAACGGGACAGGGGCTTCCGGCGGGGCTACGAGCAGTACTTC	CATQRDRGFRRGYEQYF
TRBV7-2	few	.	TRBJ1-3	TGTGCCAGCAGCTTATATCCCAGTCTCTCTGGAAACACCATATATTTT	CASSLYPSLSGNTIYF
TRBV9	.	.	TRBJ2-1	TGTGCCAGCAGCGACCCCCTGCAGGGGGGACCTTATGAGCAGTTCTTC	CASSDPLQGGPYEQFF
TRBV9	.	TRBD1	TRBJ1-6	TGTGCCAGCAGCGTAGGAAGGGGGCTGGTATCACCCCTCCACTTT	CASSVGRGLVSPLHF
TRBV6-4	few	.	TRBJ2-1	TGTGCCAGCACTGCCGGGACCACGTCCTACAATGAGCAGTTCTTC	CASTAGTTSYNEQFF
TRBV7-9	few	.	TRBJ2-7	TGTGCCAGCAGCTTAGCAAGTGGGGGGACTCTACCCGGCGAGCAGTACTTC	CASSLASGGTLPGEQYF
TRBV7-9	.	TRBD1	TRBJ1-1	TGTGCCAGCAGCCATCCGGACAGGAACGTGAACACTGAAGCTTTCTTT	CASSHPDRNVNTEAFF
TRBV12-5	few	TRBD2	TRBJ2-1	TGTGCTAGTGGTTTGGACAGTAGCGGGGGTAATGAGCAGTTCTTC	CASGLDSSGGNEQFF
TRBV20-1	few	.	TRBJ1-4	TGCAGTGCTTTAAGACGGAATGAAAAACTGTTTTTT	CSALRRNEKLFF
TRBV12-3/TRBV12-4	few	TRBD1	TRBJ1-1	TGTGCCAGCAGCCCCGACAGGGCCAACACTGAAGCTTTCTTT	CASSPDRANTEAFF
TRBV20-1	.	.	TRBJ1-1	TGCAGTGCTAGAGACAGTGGGGGGAACACTGAAGCTTTCTTT	CSARDSGGNTEAFF
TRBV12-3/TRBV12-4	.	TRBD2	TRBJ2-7	TGTGCCAGCAGTTTGGGTCTAGCGGGGGGTTACGAGCAGTACTTC	CASSLGLAGGYEQYF
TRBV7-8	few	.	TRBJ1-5	TGTGCCAGCAGCTTATCGAGGAGGGATCAGCCCCAGCATTTT	CASSLSRRDQPQHF
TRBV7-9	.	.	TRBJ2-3	TGTGCCAGCAGCTTCCAGATCACAGATACGCAGTATTTT	CASSFQITDTQYF
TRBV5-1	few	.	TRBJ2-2	TGCGCCAGCAGAGTAGGCAGAAACACCGGGGAGCTGTTTTTT	CASRVGRNTGELFF
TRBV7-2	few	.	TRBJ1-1	TGTGCCAGCAGCCCGGGAAAAAACACTGAAGCTTTCTTT	CASSPGKNTEAFF
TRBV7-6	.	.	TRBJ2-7	TGTGCCAGCAGCTCCGCTCCGGGGGACGCCTACGAGCAGTACTTC	CASSSAPGDAYEQYF
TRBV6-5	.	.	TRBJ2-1	TGTGCCAGCAGCTCAGGGGTCAATGAGCAGTTCTTC	CASSSGVNEQFF
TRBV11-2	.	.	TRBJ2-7	TGTGCCAGCAGCTTATGCCCCGTGCCTAGCTCCTACGAGCAGTACTTC	CASSLCPVPSSYEQYF
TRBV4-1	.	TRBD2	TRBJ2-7	TGCGCCAGCAGCCAAGGATCTGGGGGACTAGGATACGAGCAGTACTTC	CASSQGSGGLGYEQYF
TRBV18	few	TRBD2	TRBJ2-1	TGTGCCAGCTCTCCCTCACTAGCGGCCTCCTACAATGAGCAGTTCTTC	CASSPSLAASYNEQFF
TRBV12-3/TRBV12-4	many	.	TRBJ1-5	TGTGCCAGCAGCCTAGGAGGGGATCAGCCCCAGCATTTT	CASSLGGDQPQHF
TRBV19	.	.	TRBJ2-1	TGTGCCAGTACCTTCTTTTTGTCCCTGGCAGGTAGCTCCTACAATGAGCAGTTCTTC	CASTFFLSLAGSSYNEQFF
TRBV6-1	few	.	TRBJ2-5	TGTGCCAGCAGGGGCGAATCTTTACAAGAGACCCAGTACTTC	CASRGESLQETQYF
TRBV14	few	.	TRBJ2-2	TGTGCCAGCAGCCAAGAACTCTCTCGAGGGGAGCTGTTTTTT	CASSQELSRGELFF
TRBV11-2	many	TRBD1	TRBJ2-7	TGTGCCAGCAGCTTAGACCGGGGCCAGGGGGCGAACGAGCAGTACTTC	CASSLDRGQGANEQYF
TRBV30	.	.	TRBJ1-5	TGTGCCTGGAGGTCCAGGGGCAACAGCGATCAGCCCCAGCATTTT	CAWRSRGNSDQPQHF
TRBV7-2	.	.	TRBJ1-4	TGTGCCAGCAGCTTAAGGAGGGAGAAGGAGAAACTGTTTTTT	CASSLRREKEKLFF
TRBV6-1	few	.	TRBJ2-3	TGTGCCAGCAGTGCGGGGGCTGGTGCAGATACGCAGTATTTT	CASSAGAGADTQYF
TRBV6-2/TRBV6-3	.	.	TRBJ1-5	TGTGCCAGCAGTTCACCTGAGCGGCAGCCCCAGCATTTT	CASSSPERQPQHF
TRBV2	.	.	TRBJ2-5	TGTGCCAGCCGTTCACCCAACCAAGAGACCCAGTACTTC	CASRSPNQETQYF
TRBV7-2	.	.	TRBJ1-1	TGTGCCAGCAGCTCCCTCTTGGCCCCTAGTGGGACTGAAGCTTTCTTT	CASSSLLAPSGTEAFF
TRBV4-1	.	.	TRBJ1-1	TGCGCCAGCAGCCAAGAACGGAGGAACACTGAAGCTTTCTTT	CASSQERRNTEAFF
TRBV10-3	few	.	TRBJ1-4	TGTGCCATCAGTGAGTTTCGGGGGGAGTCAGATGAAAAACTGTTTTTT	CAISEFRGESDEKLFF
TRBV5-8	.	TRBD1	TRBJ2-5	TGTGCCAGCAGGATAGAACGGGACAGGGGCCAAGAGACCCAGTACTTC	CASRIERDRGQETQYF
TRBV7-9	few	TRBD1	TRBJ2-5	TGTGCCAGCAGGGCGACAGGGGAAGAGACCCAGTACTTC	CASRATGEETQYF
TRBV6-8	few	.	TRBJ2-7	TGTGCCAGCAGTTCCTCTTGGGGGCAGACCTACGAGCAGTACTTC	CASSSSWGQTYEQYF
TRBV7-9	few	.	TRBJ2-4	TGTGCCAGCAGCCCCTTAGAAGGTGCCAAAAACATTCAGTACTTC	CASSPLEGAKNIQYF
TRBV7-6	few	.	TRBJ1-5	TGTGCCAGCAGCCTCGAAGGGGTGCAGCCCCAGCATTTT	CASSLEGVQPQHF
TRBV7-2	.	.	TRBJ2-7	TGTGCCAGTCAGGGGCGAATAATCTACGAGCAGTACTTC	CASQGRIIYEQYF
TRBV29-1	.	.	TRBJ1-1	TGCAGCGTTGAGGGGCGGGCCGACACTGAAGCTTTCTTT	CSVEGRADTEAFF